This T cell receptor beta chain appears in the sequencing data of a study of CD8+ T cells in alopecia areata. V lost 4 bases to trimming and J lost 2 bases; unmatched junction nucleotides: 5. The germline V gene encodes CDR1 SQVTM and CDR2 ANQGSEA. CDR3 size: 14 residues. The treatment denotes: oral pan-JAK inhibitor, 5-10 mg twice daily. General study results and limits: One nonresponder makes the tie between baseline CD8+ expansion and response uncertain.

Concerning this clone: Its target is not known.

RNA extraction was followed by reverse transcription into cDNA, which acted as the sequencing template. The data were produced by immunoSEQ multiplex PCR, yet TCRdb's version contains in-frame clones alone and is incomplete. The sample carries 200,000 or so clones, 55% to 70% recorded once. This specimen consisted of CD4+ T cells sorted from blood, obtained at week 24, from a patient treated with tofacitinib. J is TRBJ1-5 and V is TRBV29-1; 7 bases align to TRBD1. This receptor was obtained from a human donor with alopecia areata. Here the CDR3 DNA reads TGCAGCGTTGTAGAGGGGGCAGGCAATCAGCCCCAGCATTTT. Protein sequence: CSVVEGAGNQPQHF.